The present entry profiles one TCR beta chain with its context. CDR1 LNHDA and CDR2 SQIVND come from the germline V gene (reference sequence). The length of the CDR3 is 14 residues. Trimming cost V 4 bases and J 7 bases, with 14 bases left between them. In the source study's methods: It was from reference gene primer amplification that nucleated cell counts were estimated. Using immunoSEQ multiplex PCR, the repertoire was profiled, and TCRdb retains in-frame clones only, with some absent. V and J calls and clone size are as listed in that table; D and trimming were resolved from the DNA. The table shows roughly 250,000 clones, with roughly 87% occurring only once. This sample stems from a study of blood T cell repertoires in COVID-19.

The V gene is TRBV19, the J gene TRBJ1-5, with D possibly TRBD1 on 6 matching bases. The receptor's source is a woman aged 25 to 39 with acute COVID-19. The sample taken for sequencing was PBMCs or T cells enriched from blood (not recorded which). The CDR3 protein is CASSRSGEGQPQHF. The CDR3 DNA is TGTGCCAGTAGTAGATCAGGGGAGGGACAGCCCCAGCATTTT.